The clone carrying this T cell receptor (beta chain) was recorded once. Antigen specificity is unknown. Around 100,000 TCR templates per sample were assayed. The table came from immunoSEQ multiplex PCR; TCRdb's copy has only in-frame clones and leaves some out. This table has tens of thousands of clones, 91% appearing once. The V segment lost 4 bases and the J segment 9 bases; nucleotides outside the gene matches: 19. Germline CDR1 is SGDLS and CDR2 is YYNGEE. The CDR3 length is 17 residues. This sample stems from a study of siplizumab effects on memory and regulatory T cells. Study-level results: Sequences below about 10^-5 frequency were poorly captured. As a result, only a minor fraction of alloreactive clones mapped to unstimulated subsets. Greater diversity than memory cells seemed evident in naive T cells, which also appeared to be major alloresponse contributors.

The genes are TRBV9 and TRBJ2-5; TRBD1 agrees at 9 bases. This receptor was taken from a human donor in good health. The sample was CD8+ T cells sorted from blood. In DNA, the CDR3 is TGTGCCAGCAGCTCTCTGCCCGGACAGGGGCCCTCGGGGGCCCAGTACTTC. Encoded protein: CASSSLPGQGPSGAQYF.